This T cell receptor (beta chain) was sequenced in a study of OX40 agonist ivuxolimab in advanced cancers. This table comes from immunoSEQ multiplex PCR, and its TCRdb copy is limited to in-frame clones, with some not included. The sample consists of around 95,000 clones, 85% to 95% of them appearing once. The CDR3 length is 14 residues. V was trimmed by 5 bases and J by 8 bases, leaving 16 bases between them. Germline V lookup: CDR1 SGHNT, CDR2 YENEEA. The V and J genes are TRBV11-3 and TRBJ2-1; tentatively, D is TRBD1 (6 bases). The TCR was taken from an adult with an advanced solid tumor such as melanoma, head and neck, liver or kidney cancer. The sample here was CD4+ or CD8+ T cells sorted from blood, taken in a trial of the OX40 agonist ivuxolimab. The CDR3 nucleotides are TGTGCCAGCAGCCAAGGTGGGGGCTGGGATGAGCAGTTCTTC. Amino acids: CASSQGGGWDEQFF.